This record looks at one T cell receptor beta chain sequence and its context. How the authors handled the data: The authors estimated nucleated cell counts from reference gene primer amplification. Using immunoSEQ multiplex PCR, the repertoire was profiled, and TCRdb retains in-frame clones only, with some absent. That table gives V, J and clone size, and the DNA gave D and trimming. The sample holds more than 80,000 clones; 80% are singletons and the top ten take about 15%. The source of the sample is a study of blood T cell repertoires in COVID-19. The overall study: Sources were T cells, B-cell-depleted T cells, or PBMCs; the material itself was cDNA or gDNA.

Trimming pared 10 bases from V and 14 bases from J, leaving 18 bases between. CDR1 MNHEY and CDR2 SVGAGI come from the germline V gene. CDR3 size: 12 residues. V usage is TRBV6-5 and J usage is TRBJ1-6, with a weak D call TRBD1 (6 bases). This TCR was recovered from a human donor in a cohort sampled during active COVID-19. Sample: peripheral blood. The CDR3 spells CATSGTSKTLHF. The CDR3 coding sequence is TGTGCCACCTCCGGGACAAGCAAGACCCTCCACTTT.